These 21 T cell receptor beta chains were sequenced from one sample in a study of CD8 T cells in ankylosing spondylitis. TCRdb fed the 5' RACE reads into MiXCR, producing one record per CDR3 protein. The sample carries 150,000 to 200,000 distinct CDR3 sequences, roughly 34% recorded once. Sample: synovial fluid, either unsorted or a sorted T cell fraction (not recorded which). These receptors were obtained from a male donor with ankylosing spondylitis.

The sample holds many counts of this clonotype. J is TRBJ2-7 and V is TRBV4-1; D might be TRBD1 or TRBD2, each matching 5 bases. The CDR3 covers 15 residues. V shed 4 bases and J shed 3 bases, with 16 bases lying between them. Germline V gene data show CDR1 as MGHRA and CDR2 as YSYEKL. CDR3 sequence: CASSPTPRDLYEQYF. CDR3 sequence (DNA): TGCGCCAGCAGCCCCACTCCCAGGGACCTCTACGAGCAGTACTTC.

This chain joins TRBV29-1 and TRBJ1-1; no clear D. Germline-derived CDR1 and CDR2 are SQVTM and ANQGSEA. V lost 1 base, J lost 9 bases, and 9 bases lay in between. The CDR3 totals 11 residues. The CDR3 region is CSVEGGIQAFF. The CDR3 DNA reads TGCAGCGTTGAAGGAGGGATTCAAGCTTTCTTT.

The chain carries TRBV7-9 and TRBJ2-5; the D gene is possibly TRBD1 (5 bases). Looked up from germline, CDR1 is SEHNR and CDR2 is FQNEAQ (reference sequence). Trimming took off 5 bases at V and 5 bases at J, with 9 bases between the two ends. The CDR3 has 12 residues. As DNA, the CDR3 is TGTGCCAGCAGCGGGGCCTGGGAGACCCAGTACTTC. As protein: CASSGAWETQYF. The entire variable domain, with the rest obtained from reference TRBV7-9 and TRBJ2-5, is as follows: DTGVSQNPRHKITKRGQNVTFRCDPISEHNRLYWYRQTLGQGPEFLTYFQNEAQLEKSRLLSDRFSAERPKGSFSTLEIQRTEQGDSAMYLCASSGAWETQYFGPGTRLLVL.

This clonotype was observed at least ten times. This chain links TRBV24-1 with TRBJ2-1; TRBD1 aligns across 8 bases. The CDR3 runs 15 residues. The junction had 5 bases not matched to a gene; V was cut back by 1 base and J by 7 bases. The germline V gene has CDR1 KGHDR and CDR2 SFDVKD. The CDR3 here is CATSDFQGARNEQFF. CDR3 DNA sequence: TGTGCCACCAGTGATTTCCAGGGGGCGCGGAATGAGCAGTTCTTC.

This chain connects TRBV6-6 to TRBJ2-3, with D uncertain. This CDR3 spans 13 amino acids. CDR1 is MNHNY, CDR2 SVGAGI, per germline (reference sequence). Trimming took off 8 bases at V and 1 base at J, with 10 bases between the two ends. CDR3 protein: CASGLLGTDTQYF. CDR3 nucleotide sequence: TGTGCCAGCGGCCTTTTAGGCACAGATACGCAGTATTTT.

The chain uses TRBV28 and TRBJ2-7; 8 bases are shared with TRBD2. Germline loops: CDR1 MDHEN, CDR2 SYDVKM. V shed 2 bases, J shed 4 bases, and the junction held 7 bases outside the gene matches. The CDR3 has 15 amino acids. CDR3 nucleotides: TGTGCCAGCAGTTTACCGAGACTAGCGCTATACGAGCAGTACTTC. It is translated as CASSLPRLALYEQYF. The full variable domain, in which reference TRBV28 and TRBJ2-7 provide the parts outside the CDR3, is DVKVTQSSRYLVKRTGEKVFLECVQDMDHENMFWYRQDPGLGLRLIYFSYDVKMKEKGDIPEGYSVSREKKERFSLILESASTNQTSMYLCASSLPRLALYEQYFGPGTRLTVT.

The rearrangement uses TRBV5-6 and TRBJ2-3; possibly TRBD2 for D (6 bases). Deletions cut 3 bases from V and 6 bases from J, with 11 bases between. The CDR3 runs 13 residues. CDR1 SGHDT and CDR2 YYEEEE come from the germline V gene. CDR3 DNA sequence: TGTGCCAGCAGCTCCCCCGGAGGGGATACGCAGTATTTT. Protein: CASSSPGGDTQYF.

V gene TRBV7-2 combines with J gene TRBJ2-1, with D possibly being TRBD1 or TRBD2 (6 bases each). The CDR3 length is 13 residues. V was cut by 5 bases and J by 9 bases, with 14 bases left in between. Looked up from germline, CDR1 is SGHTA and CDR2 is FQGNSA. CDR3 in DNA: TGTGCCAGCAGCCGAGGGGGACTGGGTGAGCAGTTCTTC. Encoded protein: CASSRGGLGEQFF.

The sample holds a few counts of this clonotype. V gene TRBV20-1 combines with J gene TRBJ2-1, with 8 bases that match TRBD2. This CDR3 is built from 15 residues. The J segment lost 3 bases and the V segment lost 3 bases, leaving 7 bases of the junction unmatched. Germline lookup yields CDR1 DFQATT and CDR2 SNEGSKA (reference sequence). CDR3 region: CSARSAGVNYNEQFF. The CDR3 coding sequence is TGCAGTGCTAGGTCAGCGGGAGTGAACTACAATGAGCAGTTCTTC.

This clonotype has ten or more counts. The chain employs TRBV20-1 and TRBJ1-1; D might be TRBD1 (6 bases). Trimming removed 2 bases from V and 7 bases from J, with 11 bases in between. The length of the CDR3 is 12 residues. Germline values: CDR1 DFQATT, CDR2 SNEGSKA (reference sequence). CDR3 sequence reads: CSARRGGGEAFF. The CDR3 DNA sequence: TGCAGTGCTAGAAGGGGAGGGGGTGAAGCTTTCTTT.

The CDR3 sequence: CASSVTDYEQYF. The CDR3, as DNA: TGTGCCAGCAGTGTGACAGACTACGAGCAGTACTTC. The genes are TRBV6-1 and TRBJ2-7, with TRBD1 as a possible D gene (5 bases). The germline V gene encodes CDR1 MNHNS and CDR2 SASEGT. V was cut by 4 bases and J by 3 bases, with 7 bases left in between. The CDR3 sequence is 12 residues long.

The V and J genes are TRBV6-1 and TRBJ2-7, with 9 positions matching TRBD1. There are 13 residues in the CDR3. Unmatched junction bases numbered 8, after V lost 5 bases and J lost 9 bases. Germline values: CDR1 MNHNS, CDR2 SASEGT. The CDR3 nucleotides read TGTGCCAGCAGTACCGGACAGGGGACGGGGCAGTACTTC. The encoded protein is CASSTGQGTGQYF.

This clonotype was recorded many times. The V gene is TRBV5-1, the J gene TRBJ2-2; 9 bases agree with TRBD1. Germline V gene data show CDR1 as SGHRS and CDR2 as YFSETQ. The ends lost 4 bases at V and 5 bases at J; junction bases unmatched: 3. The CDR3 is made up of 14 amino acids. This chain's CDR3 is CASSAGQGTGELFF. As DNA, the CDR3 is TGCGCCAGCAGCGCGGGACAGGGAACCGGGGAGCTGTTTTTT. The full variable domain, in which reference TRBV5-1 and TRBJ2-2 provide the parts outside the CDR3, is KAGVTQTPRYLIKTRGQQVTLSCSPISGHRSVSWYQQTPGQGLQFLFEYFSETQRNKGNFPGRFSGRQFSNSRSEMNVSTLELGDSALYLCASSAGQGTGELFFGEGSRLTVL.

The chain has TRBV7-2 and TRBJ2-7; TRBD2 matches 7 bases. The CDR3 has 15 amino acids. The V and J ends lost 0 bases and 4 bases, in that order; junction bases with no gene match: 6. Germline V gene data show CDR1 as SGHTA and CDR2 as FQGNSA. DNA for the CDR3: TGTGCCAGCAGCTTAGCGTCAGCGGGGATTTACGAGCAGTACTTC. Its protein product is CASSLASAGIYEQYF.

V is TRBV10-3 and J is TRBJ2-3, with D possibly matching TRBD1 (6 bases). Germline CDR1 and CDR2: ENHRY and SYGVKD. V lost 3 bases, J lost 0 bases, and 10 bases lay in between. The CDR3 is 15 amino acids. The CDR3, as DNA: TGTGCCATCAGTGACACAGGGCCTAGCACAGATACGCAGTATTTT. Amino acid sequence: CAISDTGPSTDTQYF.

This CDR3 is CASRTGNTGELFF. The CDR3 nucleotides are TGTGCCAGCAGGACAGGGAACACCGGGGAGCTGTTTTTT. The chain combines TRBV2 with TRBJ2-2; a possible D gene is TRBD1 (6 bases). The germline V gene has CDR1 SNHLY and CDR2 FYNNEI. The CDR3 covers 13 residues. Trimming removed 6 bases from V and 1 base from J, with 6 bases in between. Combining the CDR3 with reference TRBV2 and TRBJ2-2 gives the whole variable domain EPEVTQTPSHQVTQMGQEVILRCVPISNHLYFYWYRQILGQKVEFLVSFYNNEISEKSEIFDDQFSVERPDGSNFTLKIRSTKLEDSAMYFCASRTGNTGELFFGEGSRLTVL.

V gene TRBV7-7 combines with J gene TRBJ2-5, with TRBD2 matching 7 bases. Germline CDR1 and CDR2: SSHAT and FNYEAQ (reference sequence). V lost 4 bases, J lost 4 bases, and 9 bases stayed unmatched. There are 15 residues in the CDR3. DNA of the CDR3: TGTGCCAGCAGCTCCGGACTAGGGGTTTTAGAGACCCAGTACTTC. This encodes CASSSGLGVLETQYF.

This clonotype was observed a few times. This chain connects TRBV9 to TRBJ2-1; 12 bases are a match to TRBD1. This CDR3 has 16 residues. The trim removed 0 bases at V and 9 bases at J, leaving 7 bases unmatched. From germline, CDR1 is SGDLS and CDR2 YYNGEE. CDR3 sequence reads: CASSVAGGQGAGEQFF. The DNA for the CDR3 is TGTGCCAGCAGCGTAGCGGGGGGACAGGGGGCGGGTGAGCAGTTCTTC.

The rearrangement joins TRBV20-1 to TRBJ2-3; 11 positions agree with TRBD2. Unmatched junction bases numbered 4, after V lost 2 bases and J lost 0 bases. The CDR3 sequence is 16 residues long. Germline CDR1 DFQATT, CDR2 SNEGSKA (reference sequence). CDR3 in amino acids: CSARLAGGRSTDTQYF. The CDR3 DNA follows: TGCAGTGCTAGACTAGCGGGGGGCCGGAGCACAGATACGCAGTATTTT.

The table lists this clonotype with a few counts. This chain links TRBV12-3 or TRBV12-4 with TRBJ1-3; 8 bases line up with TRBD1. V shed 5 bases, J shed 4 bases, and the junction held 16 bases outside the gene matches. CDR3 size: 18 residues. The CDR3 is CASSPYLPDRVEGNTIYF. Written as DNA, the CDR3 is TGTGCCAGCAGTCCATACCTTCCGGACAGGGTGGAGGGAAACACCATATATTTT.

This clonotype was seen ten or more times. The chain is built from TRBV5-1 and TRBJ1-1; D gene uncertain. Trimming removed 1 base from V and 2 bases from J, with 9 bases in between. This CDR3 region has 14 residues. CDR1 is SGHRS, CDR2 YFSETQ, per germline. CDR3 protein: CASSLLVANTEAFF. CDR3 nucleotide sequence: TGCGCCAGCAGCTTGCTAGTGGCTAACACTGAAGCTTTCTTT.